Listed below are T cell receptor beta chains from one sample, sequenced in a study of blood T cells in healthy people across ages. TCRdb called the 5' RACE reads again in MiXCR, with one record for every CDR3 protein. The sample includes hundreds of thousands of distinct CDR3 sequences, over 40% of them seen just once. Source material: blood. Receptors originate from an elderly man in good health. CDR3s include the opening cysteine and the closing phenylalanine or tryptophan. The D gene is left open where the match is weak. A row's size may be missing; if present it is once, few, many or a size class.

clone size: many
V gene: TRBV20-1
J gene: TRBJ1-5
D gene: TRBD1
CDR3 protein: CSARPPGQNQPQHF
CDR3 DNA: TGCAGTGCGCGCCCGCCGGGACAGAATCAGCCCCAGCATTTT

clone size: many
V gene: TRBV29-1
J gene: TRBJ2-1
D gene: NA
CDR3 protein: CSCRLLGEDKYNEQFF
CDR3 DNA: TGCAGCTGCAGGCTCCTTGGGGAGGACAAGTACAATGAGCAGTTCTTC

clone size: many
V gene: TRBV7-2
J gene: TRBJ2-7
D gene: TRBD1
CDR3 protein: CASSSGTGFYEQYF
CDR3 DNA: TGTGCCAGCAGCTCCGGGACAGGCTTCTACGAGCAGTACTTC

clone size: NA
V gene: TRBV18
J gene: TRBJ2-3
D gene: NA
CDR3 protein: CASSPLGRAGTDTQYF
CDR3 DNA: TGTGCCAGCTCACCATTAGGACGAGCGGGCACAGATACGCAGTATTTT

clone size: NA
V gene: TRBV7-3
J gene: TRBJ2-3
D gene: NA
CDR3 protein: CASSLTGFRDTQYF
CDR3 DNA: TGTGCCAGCAGCTTAACAGGGTTTCGGGATACGCAGTATTTT

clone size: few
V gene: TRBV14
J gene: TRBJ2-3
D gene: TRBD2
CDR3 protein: CASSQESGGLSTDTQYF
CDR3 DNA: TGTGCCAGCAGCCAAGAAAGCGGGGGCCTGAGCACAGATACGCAGTATTTT

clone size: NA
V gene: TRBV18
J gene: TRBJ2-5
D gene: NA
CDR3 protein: CASSPVARRETQYF
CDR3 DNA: TGTGCCAGCTCACCCGTGGCTAGGCGAGAGACCCAGTACTTC

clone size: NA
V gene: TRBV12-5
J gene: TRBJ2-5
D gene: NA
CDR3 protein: CASGRGSGHQETQYF
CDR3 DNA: TGTGCTAGTGGTAGGGGTAGCGGCCACCAAGAGACCCAGTACTTC

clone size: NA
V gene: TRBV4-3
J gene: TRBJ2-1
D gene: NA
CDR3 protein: CASSRFESSYNEQFF
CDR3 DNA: TGCGCCAGCAGCCGATTTGAAAGCTCCTACAATGAGCAGTTCTTC

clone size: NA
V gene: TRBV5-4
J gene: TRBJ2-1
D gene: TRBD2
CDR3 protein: CASSLGSGRDNEQFF
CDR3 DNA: TGTGCCAGCAGCTTGGGTAGCGGGAGGGACAATGAGCAGTTCTTC

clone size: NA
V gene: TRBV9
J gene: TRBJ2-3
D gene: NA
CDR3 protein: CASSIPTGSTDTQYF
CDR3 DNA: TGTGCCAGCAGCATCCCGACGGGAAGCACAGATACGCAGTATTTT

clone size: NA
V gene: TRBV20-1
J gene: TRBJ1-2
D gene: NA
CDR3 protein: CSARDPLAPDGYTF
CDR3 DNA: TGCAGTGCTAGAGATCCCCTGGCACCTGATGGCTACACCTTC

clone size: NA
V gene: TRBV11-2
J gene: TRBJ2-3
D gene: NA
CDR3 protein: CASSPRGLLIEDTQYF
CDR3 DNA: TGTGCCAGCAGCCCTAGGGGACTCCTCATTGAGGATACGCAGTATTTT

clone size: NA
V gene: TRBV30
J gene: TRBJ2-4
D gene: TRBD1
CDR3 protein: CAWSVRSGGGIQYF
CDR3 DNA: TGTGCCTGGAGTGTACGTTCAGGGGGCGGCATTCAGTACTTC

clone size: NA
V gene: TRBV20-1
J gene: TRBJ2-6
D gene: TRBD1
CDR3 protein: CSARGDRGLSGANVLTF
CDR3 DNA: TGCAGTGCTAGAGGGGACAGGGGGCTCTCTGGGGCCAACGTCCTGACTTTC

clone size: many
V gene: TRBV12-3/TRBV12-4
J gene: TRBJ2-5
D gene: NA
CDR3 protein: CASSLGTQETQYF
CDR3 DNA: TGTGCCAGCAGTTTAGGGACCCAAGAGACCCAGTACTTC

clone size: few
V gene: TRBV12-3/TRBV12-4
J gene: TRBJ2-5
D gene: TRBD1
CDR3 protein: CASRRTGDAQETQYF
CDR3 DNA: TGTGCCAGCAGACGGACAGGGGACGCCCAAGAGACCCAGTACTTC

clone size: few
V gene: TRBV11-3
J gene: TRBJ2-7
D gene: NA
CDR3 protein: CASSVGELYEQYF
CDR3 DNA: TGTGCCAGCAGCGTAGGGGAACTCTACGAGCAGTACTTC

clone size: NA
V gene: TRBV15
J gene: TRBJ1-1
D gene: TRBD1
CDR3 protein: CATSRPLSGTALDDTEAFF
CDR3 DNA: TGTGCCACCAGCAGACCCCTGTCCGGGACAGCCCTAGATGACACTGAAGCTTTCTTT

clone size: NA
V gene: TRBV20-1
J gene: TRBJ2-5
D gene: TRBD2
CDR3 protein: CSASQSLAGGPWETQYF
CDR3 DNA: TGCAGTGCTAGTCAGTCCCTAGCGGGAGGGCCGTGGGAGACCCAGTACTTC

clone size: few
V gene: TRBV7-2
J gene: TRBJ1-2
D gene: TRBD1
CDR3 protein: CASSLPDRGHYGYTF
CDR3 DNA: TGTGCCAGCAGCTTACCGGACAGGGGGCACTATGGCTACACCTTC